This TCR beta chain was observed in a study of blood T cell repertoires in COVID-19. Whole-study context: The origin of the acute and convalescent COVID-19 samples was the United States, Italy and Spain. Sources were T cells, B-cell-depleted T cells, or PBMCs; the material itself was cDNA or gDNA.

Note on this clone: At one of its ends the junction is not consistent with the germline gene, which may arise from a read error. In the same sample, other DNA sequences code for this CDR3.

Source study methods: Amplifying reference gene primers gave estimates of nucleated cell counts. Only in-frame clones appear in the TCRdb table, and some are missing; sequencing was by immunoSEQ multiplex PCR. V and J calls and clone size come straight from that table; D and trimming were deduced from the DNA. The sample yields 210,000 or so clones, 87% seen once. The CDR3 has 17 residues. Germline V gene data show CDR1 as LNHNV and CDR2 as YYDKDF (reference sequence). This chain connects TRBV15 to TRBJ2-7, with TRBD2 matching over 8 bases. The sequenced material came from peripheral blood. The receptor was isolated from a woman aged 18-35 years who had recovered from COVID-19. The CDR3 protein is CATSRDTGGVSSYEQYF. DNA of the CDR3: TGCGCCACCAGCAGAGATACGGGGGGGGTAAGCTCCTACGAGCAGTACTTC.